This TCR beta chain was identified during a study of blood T cell repertoires in COVID-19. The wider study: Samples representing acute and convalescent COVID-19 were sourced from the United States, Italy and Spain. Sources were T cells, B-cell-depleted T cells, or PBMCs; the material itself was cDNA or gDNA.

Per the authors' pipeline: Estimation of nucleated cell counts was performed using reference gene primer amplification. Produced via immunoSEQ multiplex PCR; TCRdb's table is partial and in-frame only. V, J and clone size are those of that table, while D and trimming were read from the DNA. Found here are tens of thousands of clones, roughly nine tenths of them singletons; the top ten hold 7.3%. Germline values: CDR1 KGHSH, CDR2 LQKENI. The CDR3 spans 16 residues. The V end was cut by 0 bases, the J end by 1 base, with 9 bases between. This sequence originates from a woman aged 55-69 years with active or convalescent COVID-19. The sequenced sample consisted of peripheral blood. This chain joins TRBV18 and TRBJ2-2; D unresolved. CDR3 bases: TGTGCCAGCTCACCACCGTCAGGCCTGAACACCGGGGAGCTGTTTTTT. Translating gives CASSPPSGLNTGELFF. Full variable domain (outside the CDR3, taken from reference TRBV18 and TRBJ2-2): NAGVMQNPRHLVRRRGQEARLRCSPMKGHSHVYWYRQLPEEGLKFMVYLQKENIIDESGMPKERFSAEFPKEGPSILRIQQVVRGDSAAYFCASSPPSGLNTGELFFGEGSRLTVL.